Described below is a single T cell receptor (beta chain) sequence and its context. The data were obtained in a study of blood T cell repertoires in COVID-19. The protocol was immunoSEQ multiplex PCR, while the TCRdb copy is restricted to in-frame clones and leaves out a portion. The repertoire holds under 250,000 clones, with about 83% as singletons. The receptor's source is a woman in her fifties or sixties with active or convalescent COVID-19. The material sequenced was peripheral blood.

CDR3: CASSETWGRTPYGYTF. The CDR3 DNA reads as TGTGCCAGCAGTGAGACGTGGGGGCGAACGCCCTATGGCTACACCTTC. The rearrangement joins TRBV6-4 to TRBJ1-2; D may be TRBD1 (6 bases). CDR1 and CDR2 (germline): MRHNA, SNTAGT. Trimming pared 3 bases from V and 4 bases from J, leaving 18 bases between. This CDR3 has 16 amino acids.